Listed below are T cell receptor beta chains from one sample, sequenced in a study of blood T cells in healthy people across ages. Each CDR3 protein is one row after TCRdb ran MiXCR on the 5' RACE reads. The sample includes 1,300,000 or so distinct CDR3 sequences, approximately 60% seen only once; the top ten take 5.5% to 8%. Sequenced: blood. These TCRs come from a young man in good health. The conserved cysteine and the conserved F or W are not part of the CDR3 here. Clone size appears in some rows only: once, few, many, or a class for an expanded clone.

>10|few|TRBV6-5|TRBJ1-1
ASGGQLTEAF
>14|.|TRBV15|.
ATSREWQGNFYEQY
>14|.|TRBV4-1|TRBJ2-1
ASSQEVAARGKEQF
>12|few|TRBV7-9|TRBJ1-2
ASSPDRWDYGYT
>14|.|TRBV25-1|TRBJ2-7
ASSEWGQGGSYEQY
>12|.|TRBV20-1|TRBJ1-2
SASTPSSNYGYT
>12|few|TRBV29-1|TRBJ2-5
SVELAGRSSPQY
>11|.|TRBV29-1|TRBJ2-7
SAGGDSSYEQY
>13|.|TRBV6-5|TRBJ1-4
ASSPSWTVGEKLF
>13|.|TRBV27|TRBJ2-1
ASSWPGLSYNEQF
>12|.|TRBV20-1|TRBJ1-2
SATLRDRSYGYT
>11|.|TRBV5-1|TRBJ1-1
ASSLSGTDEAF
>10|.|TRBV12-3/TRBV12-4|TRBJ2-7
ASSWAFYEQY
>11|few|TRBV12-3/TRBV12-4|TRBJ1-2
ASSYPGQYGYT
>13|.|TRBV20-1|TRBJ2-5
SARLPTGYMETQY
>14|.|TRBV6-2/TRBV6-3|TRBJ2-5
ASSPPFGQLKETQY
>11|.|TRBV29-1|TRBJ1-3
SVEWSSGNTIY
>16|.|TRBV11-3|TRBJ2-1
ASSFRSGRGSSYNEQF
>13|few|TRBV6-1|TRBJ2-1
ASSERISAYNEQF
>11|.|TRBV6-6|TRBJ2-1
ASSYTAGNEQF
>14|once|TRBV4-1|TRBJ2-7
ASSQVGGVNSHEQY
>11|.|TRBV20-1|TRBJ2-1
SARVATYNEQF
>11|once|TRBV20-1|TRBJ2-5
SAILRTQETQY
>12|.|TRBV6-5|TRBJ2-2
ASRPGANTGELF
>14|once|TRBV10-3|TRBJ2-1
AISDDSYTAYNEQF
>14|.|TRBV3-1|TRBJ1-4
ASSQPPGQLNEKLF
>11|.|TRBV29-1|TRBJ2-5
SVSLGHQETQY
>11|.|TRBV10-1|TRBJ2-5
ASSESRGETQY
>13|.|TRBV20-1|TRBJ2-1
STESGGPFYNEQF
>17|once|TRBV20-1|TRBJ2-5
SARDRNPSGTTPQETQY
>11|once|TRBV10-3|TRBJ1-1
AIALQGNTEAF
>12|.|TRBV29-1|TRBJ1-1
SVKPDSLNTEAF
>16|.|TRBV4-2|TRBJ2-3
ASSQAVGSGGCTDTQY
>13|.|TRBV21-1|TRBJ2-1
ASSKVGTSVSEQF
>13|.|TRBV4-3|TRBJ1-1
ASSRDADLATGAF
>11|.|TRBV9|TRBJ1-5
ASSVTPNQPQH
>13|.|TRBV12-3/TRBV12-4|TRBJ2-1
ASSGRVTLYNEQF
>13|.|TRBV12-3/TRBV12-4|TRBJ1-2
ASGSRRQANYGYT
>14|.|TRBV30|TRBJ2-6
AWTEQQGAGANVLT